This T cell receptor beta chain was retrieved from a study of cytomegalovirus exposure and HLA in healthy donors. A remark on this clone: Its matching antigen is unknown.

With 4 bases removed from V and 0 bases from J, the gap between germline ends came to 10 bases. This CDR3 is built from 15 residues. Germline lookup yields CDR1 MNHNY and CDR2 SVGAGI (reference sequence). Points from the study as a whole: The study listed under 200 cytomegalovirus-associated TCR beta chains.

A multiplex PCR was run with 60 Vbeta primers and 13 Jbeta primers. Only in-frame clones appear in the TCRdb table, and some are missing; sequencing was by immunoSEQ multiplex PCR. The sample includes 100,000 to 150,000 clones, about four fifths of them seen just once. This clonotype was sampled from a woman aged 50 to 60 in good health and CMV-seropositive. The rearrangement links TRBV6-6 to TRBJ2-4, with D unresolved. Sequenced input: PBMCs. CDR3 in amino acids: CASSSAELAKNIQYF. CDR3 bases: TGTGCCAGCAGTTCCGCGGAGCTAGCCAAAAACATTCAGTACTTC.